The 11 T cell receptor beta chains in this list originate from one sample, sequenced in a study of response to subunit inactivated influenza vaccine listed by TCRdb under 2018. The library relied on RT-PCR. For sequencing, an Illumina HiSeq 2500 was employed. The public reads were run again by TCRdb, first through fastp at Q25 and then through MiXCR, and only productive beta chains were kept. Each record represents a unique CDR3 protein, reported with the most common genes and DNA among its rows. The sample profile shows 250,000 to 350,000 distinct CDR3 sequences; 20% to 25% of them were found once. The top ten hold about 9.4% of the sample. The sequences come from PBMCs from blood, collected approximately 20 months after vaccination. The receptor source for this set is a man between 50 and 75 years old who received an inactivated influenza vaccine. Donor details come from another sample of the same person, matched by shared clones.

This clonotype was recorded a few times. The gene calls are TRBV20-1 and TRBJ2-3, with a possible D match to TRBD2 (7 bases). Germline values: CDR1 DFQATT, CDR2 SNEGSKA (reference sequence). This CDR3 contains 16 residues. Deletions cut 0 bases from V and 2 bases from J, with 15 bases between. CDR3 nucleotide sequence: TGCAGTGCTAGAGATTGGACTAGGGGGGTCACAGATACGCAGTATTTT. This sequence encodes CSARDWTRGVTDTQYF.

CDR3 DNA sequence: TGTGCCAGTAGTATTATCGGGACAGGCTATGGCTACACCTTC. Amino acids: CASSIIGTGYGYTF. The chain combines TRBV19 with TRBJ1-2; the match to TRBD1 covers 8 bases. Germline V lookup: CDR1 LNHDA, CDR2 SQIVND (reference sequence). There are 14 residues in the CDR3. V shed 3 bases and J 4 bases; nucleotides not matched to a gene: 4.

The chain joins TRBV7-9 to TRBJ2-1; TRBD1 is a possible D gene (5 bases). The CDR3 covers 14 residues. Germline V gene lookup returns CDR1 SEHNR and CDR2 FQNEAQ (reference sequence). The V and J ends lost 4 bases and 10 bases respectively, with 17 bases between them. DNA for the CDR3: TGTGCCAGCAGCTCATTAGGGGTCGGGCAGGAGCAGTTCTTC. It codes for CASSSLGVGQEQFF.

The V call is TRBV5-1, the J call TRBJ1-4; D gene uncertain. Trimming stripped 0 bases from V and 5 bases from J, with 11 bases between. CDR1 and CDR2 from the germline V gene are SGHRS and YFSETQ. This CDR3 has 15 amino acids. The DNA of the CDR3 is TGCGCCAGCAGCTTGGTCGGGCACAACAATGAAAAACTGTTTTTT. It translates to CASSLVGHNNEKLFF.

Many counts were recorded for this clonotype. The V call is TRBV6-2 or TRBV6-3, the J call TRBJ1-1; 9 bases fit TRBD1. Germline V gives CDR1 MNHEY, CDR2 SVGEGT. Trimming at V came to 8 bases and at J to 2 bases, leaving 12 bases not matched to a gene. This CDR3 region has 16 residues. CDR3 residues: CASRPWTGAINTEAFF. In DNA, the CDR3 is TGTGCCAGCCGGCCCTGGACAGGGGCCATTAACACTGAAGCTTTCTTT.

This clonotype has only a few counts. The genes are TRBV7-6 and TRBJ2-3, with 7 bases identical to TRBD2. The V segment lost 5 bases and the J segment 6 bases; nucleotides outside the gene matches: 8. CDR1 is SGHVS, CDR2 FNYEAQ, per germline. CDR3 length: 14 amino acids. The CDR3 DNA sequence: TGTGCCAGCAGCGCCGCGGGGGTGCGGGATACGCAGTATTTT. The encoded protein is CASSAAGVRDTQYF. The whole variable domain, filled in from reference TRBV7-6 and TRBJ2-3, reads GAGVSQSPRYKVTKRGQDVALRCDPISGHVSLYWYRQALGQGPEFLTYFNYEAQQDKSGLPNDRFSAERPEGSISTLTIQRTEQRDSAMYRCASSAAGVRDTQYFGPGTRLTVL.

This clonotype was picked up a small number of times. This chain connects TRBV7-8 to TRBJ1-1; TRBD1 might be the D (5 bases). Trimming stripped 1 base from V and 1 base from J, with 13 bases between. Germline V CDR1 and CDR2: SGHVS, FQNEAQ. CDR3 length: 16 amino acids. The CDR3 sequence: CASSLGFGQKNTEAFF. Written as DNA, the CDR3 is TGTGCCAGCAGCTTAGGATTCGGACAAAAGAACACTGAAGCTTTCTTT.

The chain uses TRBV18 and TRBJ2-7; no clear D. This CDR3 is built from 14 residues. Germline V lookup: CDR1 KGHSH, CDR2 LQKENI. The V end was cut by 1 base, the J end by 8 bases, with 15 bases between. CDR3 sequence reads: CASSPRRDADKQYF. CDR3 coding DNA: TGTGCCAGCTCACCACGGCGTGATGCAGATAAGCAGTACTTC.

CDR3 sequence reads: CASSESWGLGQPQHF. CDR3 sequence (DNA): TGTGCCAGCAGTGAATCCTGGGGCTTGGGTCAGCCCCAGCATTTT. This chain connects TRBV2 to TRBJ1-5; D is possibly TRBD1 (5 bases). Germline values: CDR1 SNHLY, CDR2 FYNNEI. Trimming removed 2 bases from V and 6 bases from J, with 14 bases in between. There are 15 residues in the CDR3.

Of note for this clonotype: A read error is possible here, since a much larger clone lies one base away. The V and J genes are TRBV12-3 or TRBV12-4 and TRBJ1-2, with 7 positions matching TRBD1. This CDR3 is built from 15 residues. As DNA, the CDR3 is TGTGCCAACAGTTCGCTCGGACAGGATTTATATGGCTACACCTTC. It yields the protein CANSSLGQDLYGYTF.

This chain uses TRBV2 with TRBJ2-1, with D tentatively TRBD1 (5 bases). CDR3 size: 15 residues. The germline V gene has CDR1 SNHLY and CDR2 FYNNEI. Trimming cost V 6 bases and J 0 bases, with 12 bases left between them. CDR3 protein: CASRAGRSSYNEQFF. CDR3 DNA sequence: TGTGCCAGCAGGGCAGGGCGTAGCTCCTACAATGAGCAGTTCTTC.